Listed below are T cell receptor beta chains from one sample, sequenced in a study of early T cells in non-severe SARS-CoV-2 infection. TCRdb passed the 5' RACE reads through MiXCR, listing each CDR3 protein once. The data show 25,000 to 35,000 distinct CDR3 sequences, 4.7% seen once. The sequenced sample was whole blood. The receptor set was obtained from an adult who was a healthcare worker with PCR-confirmed SARS-CoV-2 infection or an uninfected control (not recorded which). Both conserved end residues are part of each CDR3. D genes are given only for firm matches. Part of the rows lack a size; the others show once, few, many or a class for expanded clones.

CASSLQGAVTEAFF | TGTGCCAGCAGCTTACAGGGGGCGGTCACTGAAGCTTTCTTT | TRBD1 | 14 | TRBJ1-1 | many | TRBV3-1
CASGTPYGYTF | TGTGCCAGCGGGACACCGTATGGCTACACCTTC | . | 11 | TRBJ1-2 | . | TRBV12-3/TRBV12-4
CASSLELGLISPLHF | TGTGCCAGCAGTTTAGAATTAGGGTTGATTTCACCCCTCCACTTT | . | 15 | TRBJ1-6 | . | TRBV12-3/TRBV12-4
CAWREDRGHEQYF | TGTGCCTGGAGAGAAGACAGGGGTCACGAGCAGTACTTC | TRBD1 | 13 | TRBJ2-7 | many | TRBV30
CAWRGSPGNTIYF | TGTGCCTGGAGGGGGAGCCCTGGAAACACCATATATTTT | . | 13 | TRBJ1-3 | . | TRBV30
CASSHSTRNTEAFF | TGTGCCAGCAGTCACAGTACACGAAACACTGAAGCTTTCTTT | . | 14 | TRBJ1-1 | many | TRBV2
CSASSRGTENEKLFF | TGCAGTGCCTCATCTCGGGGGACCGAGAATGAAAAACTGTTTTTT | . | 15 | TRBJ1-4 | . | TRBV20-1
CASSLGGGNSDTQYF | TGTGCCAGCAGCTTGGGGGGAGGGAACTCAGATACGCAGTATTTT | TRBD2 | 15 | TRBJ2-3 | few | TRBV7-6
CSAKGGGNQPQHF | TGCAGTGCTAAGGGGGGCGGCAATCAGCCCCAGCATTTT | . | 13 | TRBJ1-5 | many | TRBV20-1
CATSDPGTDNTGELFF | TGTGCCACCAGTGATCCCGGGACGGATAACACCGGGGAGCTGTTTTTT | . | 16 | TRBJ2-2 | many | TRBV24-1
CASGKTGRSYNEQFF | TGTGCCAGCGGAAAGACAGGGCGCTCCTACAATGAGCAGTTCTTC | TRBD1 | 15 | TRBJ2-1 | . | TRBV25-1
CASSPHLTGNEQFF | TGTGCCAGCAGCCCGCACCTGACAGGGAATGAGCAGTTCTTC | TRBD1 | 14 | TRBJ2-1 | many | TRBV7-6
CSARDRAEAFF | TGCAGTGCTAGAGACAGGGCAGAAGCTTTCTTT | . | 11 | TRBJ1-1 | few | TRBV20-1
CASSGTGGKSNYGYTF | TGTGCCAGCAGCGGGACAGGGGGTAAGAGTAACTATGGCTACACCTTC | TRBD1 | 16 | TRBJ1-2 | many | TRBV28
CASSPPGQGGYGYTF | TGTGCCAGCAGCCCACCCGGACAGGGTGGGTATGGCTACACCTTC | TRBD1 | 15 | TRBJ1-2 | . | TRBV7-9
CASSFRDGNSPLHF | TGTGCCAGCAGTTTCAGGGACGGTAATTCACCCCTCCACTTT | . | 14 | TRBJ1-6 | many | TRBV12-3/TRBV12-4
CASMGQGVSPLHF | TGTGCCAGTATGGGACAGGGGGTCTCACCCCTCCACTTT | TRBD1 | 13 | TRBJ1-6 | many | TRBV2
CASSSGTGNEQYF | TGTGCCAGCAGCTCCGGGACAGGGAACGAGCAGTACTTC | TRBD1 | 13 | TRBJ2-7 | few | TRBV12-3/TRBV12-4
CASSQTPNTEAFF | TGTGCCAGCAGCCAAACCCCGAACACTGAAGCTTTCTTT | . | 13 | TRBJ1-1 | many | TRBV11-2
CASSNTLPGQSSPDTQYF | TGCGCCAGCAGCAACACATTACCGGGACAGTCATCCCCAGATACGCAGTATTTT | TRBD1 | 18 | TRBJ2-3 | many | TRBV5-1
CATSDKETVQETQYF | TGTGCCACCAGTGATAAAGAGACAGTCCAAGAGACCCAGTACTTC | . | 15 | TRBJ2-5 | many | TRBV24-1
CASSVGASGGPGETQYF | TGTGCCAGCAGCGTAGGTGCTAGCGGGGGCCCCGGGGAGACCCAGTACTTC | TRBD2 | 17 | TRBJ2-5 | many | TRBV9
CAISEFSGTAGTEAFF | TGTGCCATCAGTGAGTTTTCCGGAACGGCAGGGACAGAAGCTTTCTTT | . | 16 | TRBJ1-1 | few | TRBV10-3
CSAVAGRTYEQYF | TGCAGTGCCGTGGCAGGCAGAACCTACGAGCAGTACTTC | . | 13 | TRBJ2-7 | many | TRBV20-1
CASSLGREETQYF | TGTGCCAGCAGCCTAGGACGGGAAGAGACCCAGTACTTC | . | 13 | TRBJ2-5 | many | TRBV3-1
CASTARQELSGNTIYF | TGTGCCAGCACCGCCCGACAGGAGCTCTCTGGAAACACCATATATTTT | . | 16 | TRBJ1-3 | few | TRBV6-1
CANSFLQGALSHGYTF | TGTGCCAACAGCTTTCTCCAGGGGGCGCTTTCGCATGGCTACACCTTC | TRBD1 | 16 | TRBJ1-2 | few | TRBV13
CASSAGTGRNSPLHF | TGTGCCAGCAGCGCCGGGACAGGAAGAAATTCACCCCTCCACTTT | TRBD1 | 15 | TRBJ1-6 | many | TRBV7-9
CAWSVFGQGAEDTQYF | TGTGCCTGGAGTGTCTTCGGACAGGGGGCAGAGGATACGCAGTATTTT | TRBD1 | 16 | TRBJ2-3 | . | TRBV30
CASSLDVSEQFF | TGTGCCAGCAGCTTAGATGTGAGTGAGCAGTTCTTC | . | 12 | TRBJ2-1 | few | TRBV11-2
CSARTGVAKNIQYF | TGCAGTGCTAGGACAGGGGTAGCCAAAAACATTCAGTACTTC | TRBD1 | 14 | TRBJ2-4 | many | TRBV20-1
CASSVGTTNEKLFF | TGTGCCAGCAGCGTCGGGACGACTAATGAAAAACTGTTTTTT | . | 14 | TRBJ1-4 | once | TRBV12-3/TRBV12-4
CASSSPLTGGAGYGYTF | TGTGCCAGCAGTTCCCCCCTGACAGGGGGCGCGGGGTATGGCTACACCTTC | TRBD1 | 17 | TRBJ1-2 | few | TRBV27
CASRLVWGDAFF | TGTGCCAGCAGGCTCGTATGGGGAGATGCTTTCTTT | . | 12 | TRBJ1-1 | many | TRBV7-9
CASSAMGTAADTQYF | TGTGCCAGCAGTGCGATGGGAACGGCAGCAGATACGCAGTATTTT | . | 15 | TRBJ2-3 | many | TRBV6-2/TRBV6-3
CASSTTLDRSYGYTF | TGTGCCAGCAGTACCACCCTGGACAGGTCCTATGGCTACACCTTC | TRBD1 | 15 | TRBJ1-2 | . | TRBV28
CASSLEAGDTEAFF | TGCGCCAGCAGCTTGGAAGCGGGGGACACTGAAGCTTTCTTT | . | 14 | TRBJ1-1 | few | TRBV5-1
CASSPEGGNTGELFF | TGTGCCAGCAGCCCCGAAGGGGGGAACACCGGGGAGCTGTTTTTT | . | 15 | TRBJ2-2 | many | TRBV2
CSASGGRLLAKNIQYF | TGCAGTGCTAGCGGGGGCCGGCTCCTAGCCAAAAACATTCAGTACTTC | . | 16 | TRBJ2-4 | . | TRBV20-1
CASSYSTGGEKLFF | TGTGCCAGCAGTTACTCGACAGGGGGTGAAAAACTGTTTTTT | TRBD1 | 14 | TRBJ1-4 | . | TRBV6-5
CASRASTGANTGELFF | TGCGCCAGCAGAGCGAGTACGGGCGCGAACACCGGGGAGCTGTTTTTT | . | 16 | TRBJ2-2 | many | TRBV5-1
CASSPPQGVNTDTQYF | TGTGCCAGCTCACCACCGCAGGGCGTGAACACAGATACGCAGTATTTT | . | 16 | TRBJ2-3 | many | TRBV18
CASSLVSYPYEQYF | TGTGCCAGCAGCTTGGTCAGTTACCCCTACGAGCAGTACTTC | . | 14 | TRBJ2-7 | many | TRBV5-6
CASSRGTYEQYF | TGTGCCAGCTCACGCGGGACATACGAGCAGTACTTC | . | 12 | TRBJ2-7 | . | TRBV18
CASSLLTVGNTEAFF | TGTGCCAGCAGCCTACTGACTGTGGGGAACACTGAAGCTTTCTTT | . | 15 | TRBJ1-1 | many | TRBV7-3
CSVEQGADEQYF | TGCAGCGTTGAACAGGGGGCAGACGAGCAGTACTTC | TRBD1 | 12 | TRBJ2-7 | many | TRBV29-1
CASLAGASYEQYF | TGTGCCAGCCTAGCGGGGGCCTCCTACGAGCAGTACTTC | TRBD2 | 13 | TRBJ2-7 | many | TRBV28
CSARGQSHQETQYF | TGCAGTGCTAGGGGACAATCCCACCAAGAGACCCAGTACTTC | . | 14 | TRBJ2-5 | many | TRBV20-1
CASSYPGGGGTEAFF | TGTGCCAGCAGTTACCCGGGGGGCGGGGGAACTGAAGCTTTCTTT | . | 15 | TRBJ1-1 | medium-sized | TRBV12-3/TRBV12-4
CASSLGERGQPQHF | TGCGCCAGCAGCTTGGGGGAGAGGGGACAGCCCCAGCATTTT | . | 14 | TRBJ1-5 | many | TRBV5-1